What follows are 9 T cell receptor beta chains derived from one specimen sequenced in a study of T cell changes during pregnancy in multiple sclerosis. The table came from immunoSEQ multiplex PCR; TCRdb's copy has only in-frame clones and leaves some out. The sample has approximately 27,000 clones, approximately 91% seen once. The sequenced sample was CD8+ T cells from peripheral blood mononuclear cells, obtained before pregnancy. Receptors originate from a female donor with multiple sclerosis, enrolled in a pregnancy study.

The CDR3 sequence: CASSFLDSYEQYF. The CDR3 DNA sequence: TGTGCCAGCAGTTTCCTGGACAGCTACGAGCAGTACTTC. The chain links TRBV28 to TRBJ2-7, with D tentatively TRBD1 (6 bases). With 3 bases removed from V and 3 bases from J, the gap between germline ends came to 9 bases. The CDR3 is made up of 13 amino acids. CDR1 and CDR2 (germline): MDHEN, SYDVKM. Full variable domain (remainder filled in from reference TRBV28 and TRBJ2-7): DVKVTQSSRYLVKRTGEKVFLECVQDMDHENMFWYRQDPGLGLRLIYFSYDVKMKEKGDIPEGYSVSREKKERFSLILESASTNQTSMYLCASSFLDSYEQYFGPGTRLTVT.

This rearrangement joins TRBV7-9 to TRBJ2-7; no reliable D call. The germline V gene encodes CDR1 SEHNR and CDR2 FQNEAQ (reference sequence). V lost 0 bases, J lost 6 bases, and 6 bases lay in between. This CDR3 comprises 12 residues. CDR3 protein: CASSLAGLEQYF. The CDR3 nucleotides read TGTGCCAGCAGCTTAGCTGGCCTCGAGCAGTACTTC. The variable domain in full, with the rest retrieved from reference TRBV7-9 and TRBJ2-7, is DTGVSQNPRHKITKRGQNVTFRCDPISEHNRLYWYRQTLGQGPEFLTYFQNEAQLEKSRLLSDRFSAERPKGSFSTLEIQRTEQGDSAMYLCASSLAGLEQYFGPGTRLTVT.

The chain is built from TRBV4-1 and TRBJ2-7; D gene unclear. Germline CDR1 is MGHRA and CDR2 is YSYEKL. The CDR3 is 15 amino acids. Trimming pared 1 base from V and 2 bases from J, leaving 12 bases between. CDR3 nucleotides: TGCGCCAGCAGCCAAGGTCCGTTAACAGCCTACGAGCAGTACTTC. Translated: CASSQGPLTAYEQYF.

As DNA, the CDR3 is TGCAGCGTTGAAATAGCGGGGGGGTACACAGATACGCAGTATTTT. Protein product: CSVEIAGGYTDTQYF. This chain connects TRBV29-1 to TRBJ2-3; 11 bases are shared with TRBD2. Germline assignment: CDR1 SQVTM and CDR2 ANQGSEA. V shed 2 bases and J 2 bases; nucleotides not matched to a gene: 3. The CDR3 loop spans 15 amino acids.

This clone was seen once. The V and J genes are TRBV7-9 and TRBJ2-2; no clear D gene. Germline V gene data show CDR1 as SEHNR and CDR2 as FQNEAQ (reference sequence). V lost 5 bases, J lost 1 base, and 8 bases lay in between. The CDR3 is 14 residues long. This CDR3 reads CASSTRQNTGELFF. CDR3 bases: TGTGCCAGCAGCACCCGACAGAACACCGGGGAGCTGTTTTTT.

The chain combines TRBV5-1 with TRBJ2-1, with D tentatively TRBD2 (7 bases). V was trimmed by 2 bases and J by 4 bases, leaving 13 bases between them. Germline assignment: CDR1 SGHRS and CDR2 YFSETQ. This CDR3 is 15 amino acids long. CDR3 region: CASSLKGGDYNEQFF. The CDR3 nucleotides are TGCGCCAGCAGCTTAAAGGGGGGGGATTACAATGAGCAGTTCTTC.

J is TRBJ2-1 and V is TRBV5-4; D is perhaps TRBD1 (6 bases). CDR1 and CDR2 from the germline V gene are SGHNT and YYREEE (reference sequence). Trimming shortened V by 1 base and J by 5 bases, and 13 bases separated the two germline ends. This CDR3 is built from 15 residues. Written as DNA, the CDR3 is TGTGCCAGCAGCTTGCCCGGTGCAGGGGACAATGAGCAGTTCTTC. The encoded protein is CASSLPGAGDNEQFF.

The V call is TRBV7-9, the J call TRBJ1-3; weak D call: TRBD1 (6 bases). CDR3 length equals 14 residues. V was shortened by 4 bases and J by 2 bases, with 9 bases between the two germline ends. The germline CDR1 and CDR2 sequences are SEHNR and FQNEAQ (reference sequence). DNA for the CDR3: TGTGCCAGCAGCTCACAGGGAACTGGAAACACCATATATTTT. Amino acids: CASSSQGTGNTIYF.

As DNA, the CDR3 is TGTGCCAGCAGCCCTCGACAGGGGTCCTACAATGAGCAGTTCTTC. Translated: CASSPRQGSYNEQFF. The chain combines TRBV7-9 with TRBJ2-1; 8 bases line up with TRBD1. Germline lookup yields CDR1 SEHNR and CDR2 FQNEAQ (reference sequence). With V trimmed by 5 bases and J by 1 base, 4 bases remained unmatched. The CDR3 length is 15 residues.